A selection of T cell receptor beta chains follows, all from one sample in a study of blood T cells in healthy people across ages. TCRdb independently ran MiXCR on the 5' RACE reads; one entry per CDR3 protein. The table includes around 1,800,000 distinct CDR3 sequences, approximately 39% detected once. The sample taken for sequencing was blood. Source of these receptors: a human donor in good health. Both conserved end residues are part of each CDR3. Each record gives: V gene, J gene, clone size, D gene, CDR3 DNA, CDR3 protein. The D gene is left open where the match is weak. Some rows have no size entry. The others give once, few or many, or a class for an expanded clone.

>TRBV2|TRBJ2-7|.|TRBD1
TGTGCCAGCAGTGAATCGACGACAGGGAATCGCTACGAGCAGTACTTC
CASSESTTGNRYEQYF
>TRBV15|TRBJ2-7|few|.
TGTGCCACCAGCGGAGAGTACTCCTACGAGCAGTACTTC
CATSGEYSYEQYF
>TRBV4-3|TRBJ2-7|.|.
TGCGCCAGCAGCCAAGAGCTTTCGGGGGCGGGGGTCCCCTACGAGCAGTACTTC
CASSQELSGAGVPYEQYF
>TRBV12-5|TRBJ2-1|.|TRBD1
TGTGCTCGTGGTTTGGGACAGGGAGAAACGAACTTTGAGCAGTTCTTC
CARGLGQGETNFEQFF
>TRBV4-3|TRBJ2-6|few|TRBD1
TGCGCCAGCAGCCAAGATCTGGGACAGGGGGTTTCTGGGGCCAACGTCCTGACTTTC
CASSQDLGQGVSGANVLTF
>TRBV5-4|TRBJ2-3|once|.
TGTGCCAGCAGCCCGACCGACAGCCACCGACAGTATTTT
CASSPTDSHRQYF
>TRBV20-1|TRBJ2-7|.|TRBD2
TGCAGTGCTAGAGATATAGCGGGGGGGCGGGAGACCCGGTACTTC
CSARDIAGGRETRYF
>TRBV12-5|TRBJ2-1|.|TRBD1
TGTGCTAGTGGTTTGGTAACAGGGCCGTGGACAGGTGGTCCCGTTTTAGGGAATGAGCAGTTCTTC
CASGLVTGPWTGGPVLGNEQFF
>TRBV10-1|TRBJ2-5|.|TRBD1
TGCGCCAGCAGACCGGGACAGGGGTTTAAGGAGCAGTACTTC
CASRPGQGFKEQYF
>TRBV7-2|TRBJ2-2|.|.
TGTGCCAGCAGCCCGCGGTGGGGCGGGGCGAACACCGGGGAGCTGTTTTTT
CASSPRWGGANTGELFF
>TRBV25-1|TRBJ1-2|.|.
TGTGCCAGCAGTCAGAATGGTCGCAACTATGGCTACACCTTC
CASSQNGRNYGYTF
>TRBV7-9|TRBJ1-2|.|.
TGTGCCAGCAGCCCCGGGTGGCAGACGAGTTATGGCTACACCTTC
CASSPGWQTSYGYTF
>TRBV5-6|TRBJ2-3|.|.
TGTGCCAGCAGCCCCGGGAGCTATACGCAGTATTTT
CASSPGSYTQYF
>TRBV5-8|TRBJ1-2|.|.
TGTGCCAGCAGCTTTAATGCCGGGGTGGATGGCTACACCTTC
CASSFNAGVDGYTF
>TRBV2|TRBJ2-1|.|.
TGTGCCAGCAGTGAAGGGGGTACTGAGCAGTTCTTC
CASSEGGTEQFF
>TRBV11-2|TRBJ2-7|few|TRBD1
TGTGCCAGCAGCTCGACCGGACAGGACTCCTCCGAGCAGTACTTC
CASSSTGQDSSEQYF
>TRBV7-2|TRBJ2-7|.|.
TGTGCCAGCAGCATAACCCCCGGACACCAGTCCTACGAGCAGTACTTC
CASSITPGHQSYEQYF
>TRBV12-3/TRBV12-4|TRBJ2-5|few|TRBD2
TGTGCCAGCAGCCCTCGATTAGCGGGGGGAGGGGAGACCCAGTACTTC
CASSPRLAGGGETQYF
>TRBV7-8|TRBJ2-3|few|.
TGTGCCAGCAGCTTAGCGTTATTGGGGAGGCGGACAGATACGCAGTATTTT
CASSLALLGRRTDTQYF
>TRBV20-1|TRBJ2-1|.|.
TGCAGTGCTAAGAAGGGGGGGAGACTAGTTAATGAGCAGTTCTTC
CSAKKGGRLVNEQFF
>TRBV20-1|TRBJ1-2|.|TRBD1
TGCAGTGCTAGAGAGGACAGGGCAGAAGGCTACACCTTC
CSAREDRAEGYTF
>TRBV4-3|TRBJ2-7|.|.
TGCGCCAGCAGCCGTGACCCAACGGACCCATACGAGCAGTACTTC
CASSRDPTDPYEQYF
>TRBV28|TRBJ2-7|.|.
TGTGCCAGCAGTGGCTCCGACAGAGGAGTTAACTACGAGCAGTACTTC
CASSGSDRGVNYEQYF
>TRBV6-6|TRBJ2-7|.|TRBD1
TGTGCCAGCAGTTTAATCGGCAGGGACAGGGAGGACGAGCAGTACTTC
CASSLIGRDREDEQYF
>TRBV11-2|TRBJ2-7|.|.
TGTGCCAGCAGCTTATCGACCGGGACACTCTACGAGCAGTACTTC
CASSLSTGTLYEQYF
>TRBV20-1|TRBJ2-5|few|TRBD2
TGCAGTGCTAAGGCTCTCAGCGGGGGGGCCGGAGAGACCCAGTACTTC
CSAKALSGGAGETQYF
>TRBV29-1|TRBJ1-2|few|.
TGCAGCGTTGAAGATGAGAGGGCGGTAAATGGCTACACCTTC
CSVEDERAVNGYTF
>TRBV12-3/TRBV12-4|TRBJ2-2|.|TRBD1
TGTGCCAGCATCCCGGACAGGGGTGGGGCCGGGGAGCTGTTTTTT
CASIPDRGGAGELFF
>TRBV18|TRBJ1-3|.|.
TGTGCCAGCTCACCGGAGCAGTCCACCTCTGGAAACACCATATATTTT
CASSPEQSTSGNTIYF
>TRBV4-2|TRBJ1-2|once|TRBD1
TGTGCCAGCAGCCAGACCGCGGGGACAGACTATGGCTACACCTTC
CASSQTAGTDYGYTF
>TRBV5-1|TRBJ1-1|many|.
TGTGCCAGCAGCTCGACGGGTACTGAAGCTTTCTTT
CASSSTGTEAFF
>TRBV3-1|TRBJ1-1|.|.
TGTGCCAGCAGCCACCCCTTGGGTGAAGCTTTCTTT
CASSHPLGEAFF
>TRBV18|TRBJ1-2|.|.
TGTGCCAGCTCACCATATAGAGACGGTTCCTATGGCTACACCTTC
CASSPYRDGSYGYTF
>TRBV21-1|TRBJ2-3|few|.
TGTGCCAGCAGCAAAGGGGGGACTAGCGAGGTTACAACAGATACGCAGTATTTT
CASSKGGTSEVTTDTQYF
>TRBV5-6|TRBJ1-2|.|.
TGTGCCAGCAGCTTGGTTCCAGGTTTGAGGGGCTGCACCTTC
CASSLVPGLRGCTF
>TRBV6-2/TRBV6-3|TRBJ2-1|.|.
TGTGCCAGCAGCTACGCGGTTTCGGGAGAATACAATGAGCAGTTCTTC
CASSYAVSGEYNEQFF
>TRBV12-3/TRBV12-4|TRBJ2-7|.|.
TGTGCCAGCAGCCCGGAAGGGCTACCCTACGAGCAGTACTTC
CASSPEGLPYEQYF
>TRBV7-2|TRBJ2-3|few|TRBD1
TGTGCCAGCAGCCTGTCAGGGGGTAACGGAGATACGCAGTATTTT
CASSLSGGNGDTQYF
>TRBV7-9|TRBJ1-4|.|.
TGTGCCAGCACCCGGGTGGGGGAACTGTTTTTT
CASTRVGELFF
>TRBV12-3/TRBV12-4|TRBJ2-1|.|.
TGTGCCAGCAGTTTCACCGGGATCTCGGACAATGAGCAGTTCTTC
CASSFTGISDNEQFF
>TRBV13|TRBJ1-3|few|.
TGTGCCAGCAGCCCGACAGCCAACTCTGGAAACACCATATATTTT
CASSPTANSGNTIYF
>TRBV4-1|TRBJ2-3|.|.
TGCGCCAGCAGCCAAAAGGGGGCGGGGACTACCGGACAAAGAGATACGCAGTATTTT
CASSQKGAGTTGQRDTQYF
>TRBV12-5|TRBJ1-2|.|TRBD1
TGTGCTAGTGGCCCGACCTTCGACAGGGGGTTAGGCTACACCTTC
CASGPTFDRGLGYTF
>TRBV20-1|TRBJ2-7|many|.
TGCAGTGCTAGAGATCACGGGTTTGGGCTAGCGACGTTAACCTACGAGCAGTACTTC
CSARDHGFGLATLTYEQYF
>TRBV20-1|TRBJ1-6|few|.
TGCAGTGCCCTAATGTCAGGGGCTGTTTCACCCCTCCACTTT
CSALMSGAVSPLHF
>TRBV5-1|TRBJ2-5|few|.
TGCGCCAGCAGCTCGACAGGAGACCAAGAGACCCAGTACTTC
CASSSTGDQETQYF
>TRBV7-9|TRBJ1-2|.|.
TGTGCCAGCAGCCTCGGCCCGACAGATTCCTATGGCTACACCTTC
CASSLGPTDSYGYTF
>TRBV2|TRBJ2-5|.|TRBD2
TGTGCCAGCAGTGACGGCGGGGGGGCAGGAGAGCAGTACTTC
CASSDGGGAGEQYF
>TRBV6-5|TRBJ1-1|few|.
TGTGCCAGCAGCCTTGGGGACACCTCGGTTGAAGCTTTCTTT
CASSLGDTSVEAFF
>TRBV12-3/TRBV12-4|TRBJ2-7|.|.
TGTGCCAGCAGCTCCGTACTGGACTTGGCCTACGAGCAGTACTTC
CASSSVLDLAYEQYF